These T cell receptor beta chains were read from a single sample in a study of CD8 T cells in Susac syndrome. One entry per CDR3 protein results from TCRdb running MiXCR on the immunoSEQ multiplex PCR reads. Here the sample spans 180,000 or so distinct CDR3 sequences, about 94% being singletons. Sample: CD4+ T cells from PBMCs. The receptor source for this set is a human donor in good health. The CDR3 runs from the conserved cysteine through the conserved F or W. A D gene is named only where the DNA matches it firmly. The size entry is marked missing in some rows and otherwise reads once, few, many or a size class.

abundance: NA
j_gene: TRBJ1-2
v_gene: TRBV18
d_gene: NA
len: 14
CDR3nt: TGTGCCAGCTCACCACCGGCCAGGCCTTATGGCTACACCTTC
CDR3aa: CASSPPARPYGYTF

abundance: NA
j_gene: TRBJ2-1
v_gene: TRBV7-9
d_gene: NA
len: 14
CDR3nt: TGTGCCAGCAGCTTTTCGGGGGCCTACAATGAGCAGTTCTTC
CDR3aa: CASSFSGAYNEQFF

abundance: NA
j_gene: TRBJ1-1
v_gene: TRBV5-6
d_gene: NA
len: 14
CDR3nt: TGTGCCAGCAGCTTGTTCTCCCCAAACACTGAAGCTTTCTTT
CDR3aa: CASSLFSPNTEAFF

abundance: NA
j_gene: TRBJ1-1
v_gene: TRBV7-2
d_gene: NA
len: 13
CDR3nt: TGTGCCAGCAGTAGGCAGGTTAACACTGAAGCTTTCTTT
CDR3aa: CASSRQVNTEAFF

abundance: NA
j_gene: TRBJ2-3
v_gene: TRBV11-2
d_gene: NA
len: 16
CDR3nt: TGTGCCAGCAGCTCATGGACAGACAAAAATTCAGATACGCAGTATTTT
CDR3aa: CASSSWTDKNSDTQYF

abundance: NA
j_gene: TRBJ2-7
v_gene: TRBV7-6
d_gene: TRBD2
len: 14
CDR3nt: TGTGCCAGCAGCCGGACTAGCGGGGCCCCCGAGCAGTACTTC
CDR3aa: CASSRTSGAPEQYF

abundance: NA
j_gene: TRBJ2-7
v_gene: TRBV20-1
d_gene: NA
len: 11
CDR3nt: TGCAGTGCTAAGCTGCCCTACGAGCAGTACTTC
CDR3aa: CSAKLPYEQYF

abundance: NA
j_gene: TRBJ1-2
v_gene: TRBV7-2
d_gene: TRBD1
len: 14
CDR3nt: TGTGCCAGCAGCGGAGGGACAGGCATCTATGGCTACACCTTC
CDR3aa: CASSGGTGIYGYTF

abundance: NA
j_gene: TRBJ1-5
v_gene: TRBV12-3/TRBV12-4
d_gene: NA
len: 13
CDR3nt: TGTGCCAGCAGTCAGGCGGGCAATCAGCCCCAGCATTTT
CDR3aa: CASSQAGNQPQHF

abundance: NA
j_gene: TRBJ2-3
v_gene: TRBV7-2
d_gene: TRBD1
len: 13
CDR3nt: TGTGCCAGCAGGACAGGGGGCACAGATACGCAGTATTTT
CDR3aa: CASRTGGTDTQYF

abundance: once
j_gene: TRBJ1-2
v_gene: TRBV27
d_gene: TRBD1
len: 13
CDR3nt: TGTGCCAGCAGTTCCCGGACAGGGGATGGCTACACCTTC
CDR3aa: CASSSRTGDGYTF

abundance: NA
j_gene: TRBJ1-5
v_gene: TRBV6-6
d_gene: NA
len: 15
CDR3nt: TGTGCCAGCAGTCGGGACGGTTTCGCGATTCAGCCCCAGCATTTT
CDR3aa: CASSRDGFAIQPQHF

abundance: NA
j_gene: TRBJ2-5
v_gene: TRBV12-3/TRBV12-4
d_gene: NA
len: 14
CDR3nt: TGTGCCAGCAAGCCAGGGCCCTCACAAGAGACCCAGTACTTC
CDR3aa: CASKPGPSQETQYF

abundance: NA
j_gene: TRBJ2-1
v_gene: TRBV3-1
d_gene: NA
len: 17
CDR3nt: TGTGCCAGCAGCCAAACCCCCGGGACCAAGGGCGGACCTGAGCAGTTCTTC
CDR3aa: CASSQTPGTKGGPEQFF

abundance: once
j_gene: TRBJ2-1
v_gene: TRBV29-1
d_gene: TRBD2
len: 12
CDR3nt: TGCAGCGCGGTGCCTAGCGGCAATGAGCAGTTCTTC
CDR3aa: CSAVPSGNEQFF

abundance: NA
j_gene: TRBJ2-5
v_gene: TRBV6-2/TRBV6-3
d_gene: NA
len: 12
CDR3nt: TGTGCCAGCAGTCCCACCACTACTTCCCAGTACTTC
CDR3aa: CASSPTTTSQYF

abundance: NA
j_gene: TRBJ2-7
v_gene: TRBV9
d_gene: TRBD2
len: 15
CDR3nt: TGTGCCAGCAGCGTAGGCGCGGGGGACCTCTACGAGCAGTACTTC
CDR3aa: CASSVGAGDLYEQYF

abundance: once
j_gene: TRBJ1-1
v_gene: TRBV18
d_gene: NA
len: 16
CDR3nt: TGTGCCAGCTCACCCCCGTCCGGGGGCAGGAACACTGAAGCTTTCTTT
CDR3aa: CASSPPSGGRNTEAFF

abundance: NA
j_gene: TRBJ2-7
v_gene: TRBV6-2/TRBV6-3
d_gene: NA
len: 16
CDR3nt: TGTGCCAGCAGTTACGCTGGACTAAGAGGGCTCTACGAGCAGTACTTC
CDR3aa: CASSYAGLRGLYEQYF

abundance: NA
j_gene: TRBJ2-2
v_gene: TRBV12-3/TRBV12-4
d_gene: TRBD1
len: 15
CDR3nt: TGTGCCAGCAGGGAGGTCGGGACAGGGTTCGGGGAGCTGTTTTTT
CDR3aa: CASREVGTGFGELFF

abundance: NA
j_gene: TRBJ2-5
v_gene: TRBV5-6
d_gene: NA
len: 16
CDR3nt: TGTGCCAGCAGCTTGAAAGGGGGGTCGGGCCAAGAGACCCAGTACTTC
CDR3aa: CASSLKGGSGQETQYF

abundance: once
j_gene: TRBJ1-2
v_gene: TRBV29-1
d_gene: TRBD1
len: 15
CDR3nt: TGCAGCGTTGACCCGGGACAGGGGCTTGACTATGGCTACACCTTC
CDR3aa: CSVDPGQGLDYGYTF

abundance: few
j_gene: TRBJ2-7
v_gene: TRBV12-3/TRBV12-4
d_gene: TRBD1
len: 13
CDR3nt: TGTGCCAGCAGTCGACAGGGGCCCTACGAGCAGTACTTC
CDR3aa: CASSRQGPYEQYF

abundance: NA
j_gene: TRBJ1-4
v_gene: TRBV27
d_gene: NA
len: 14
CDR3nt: TGTGCCAGCAGTTCAAACAGAGGAGATGAAAAACTGTTTTTT
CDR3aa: CASSSNRGDEKLFF

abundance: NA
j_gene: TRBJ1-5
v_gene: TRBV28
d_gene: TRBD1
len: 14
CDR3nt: TGTGCCGGACAGGGACCAAATAGCAATCAGCCCCAGCATTTT
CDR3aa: CAGQGPNSNQPQHF

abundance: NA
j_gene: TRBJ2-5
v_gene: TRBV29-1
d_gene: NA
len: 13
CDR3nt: TGCAGCGTTGAGCAGGGGGGACAAGAGACCCAGTACTTC
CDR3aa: CSVEQGGQETQYF

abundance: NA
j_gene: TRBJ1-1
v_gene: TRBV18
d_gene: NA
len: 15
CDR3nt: TGTGCCAGCTCACCAATCTCGGACCTGAACACTGAAGCTTTCTTT
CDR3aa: CASSPISDLNTEAFF

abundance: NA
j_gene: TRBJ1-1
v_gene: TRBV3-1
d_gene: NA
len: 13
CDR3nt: TGTGCCAGCAGCCATAGACAGGACACTGAAGCTTTCTTT
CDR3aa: CASSHRQDTEAFF

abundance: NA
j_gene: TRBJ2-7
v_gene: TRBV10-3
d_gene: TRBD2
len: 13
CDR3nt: TGTGCCATCAAAGCGGGGCACTCCTACGAGCAGTACTTC
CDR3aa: CAIKAGHSYEQYF

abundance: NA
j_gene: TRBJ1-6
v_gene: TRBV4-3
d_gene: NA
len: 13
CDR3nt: TGCGCCAGCAGCCAAGATTCGGGTTCACCCCTCCACTTT
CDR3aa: CASSQDSGSPLHF

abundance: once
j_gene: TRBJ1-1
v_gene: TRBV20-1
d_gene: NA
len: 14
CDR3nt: TGCAGTGCTAGGGGGCCATATTTGAACACTGAAGCTTTCTTT
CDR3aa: CSARGPYLNTEAFF

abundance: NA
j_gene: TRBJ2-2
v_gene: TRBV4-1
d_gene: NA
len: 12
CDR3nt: TGCGCCAGCAGCCCGATAGGCGGGGAGCTGTTTTTT
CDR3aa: CASSPIGGELFF

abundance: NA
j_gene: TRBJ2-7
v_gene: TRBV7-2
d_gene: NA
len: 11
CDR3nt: TGTGCCAGCAGTCCCTCCTACGAGCAGTACTTC
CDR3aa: CASSPSYEQYF

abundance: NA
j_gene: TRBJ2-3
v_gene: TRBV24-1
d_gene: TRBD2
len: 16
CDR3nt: TGTGCCACCAGTGGAACCGGGACTAGTTCCTCAGATACGCAGTATTTT
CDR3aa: CATSGTGTSSSDTQYF

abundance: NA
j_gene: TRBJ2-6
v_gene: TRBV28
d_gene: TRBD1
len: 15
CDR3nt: TGTGCCGCTCGGGACAGCCACTCTGGGGCCAACGTCCTGACTTTC
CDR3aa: CAARDSHSGANVLTF

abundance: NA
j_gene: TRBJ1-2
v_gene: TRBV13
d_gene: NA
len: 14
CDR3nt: TGTGCCAGCAGCTTAAACGGGATTCTCTATGGCTACACCTTC
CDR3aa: CASSLNGILYGYTF

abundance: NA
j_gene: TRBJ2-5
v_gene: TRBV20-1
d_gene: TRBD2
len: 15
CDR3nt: TGCAGTGCTAAGCGGCTAGCGGGGCGAGGGGAGACCCAGTACTTC
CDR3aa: CSAKRLAGRGETQYF

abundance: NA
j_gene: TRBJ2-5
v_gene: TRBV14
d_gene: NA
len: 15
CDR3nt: TGTGCCAGCAGCCAAGCTGGACTACTCCAAGAGACCCAGTACTTC
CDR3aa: CASSQAGLLQETQYF

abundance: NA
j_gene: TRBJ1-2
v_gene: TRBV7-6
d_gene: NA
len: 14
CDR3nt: TGTGCCAGCAGCCCAGGGCAGGCTAACTATGGCTACACCTTC
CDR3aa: CASSPGQANYGYTF

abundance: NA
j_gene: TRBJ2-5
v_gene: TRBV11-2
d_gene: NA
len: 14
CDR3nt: TGTGCCAGCAGCTCGCACAGGGCTGGGGCGACCCAGTACTTC
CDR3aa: CASSSHRAGATQYF

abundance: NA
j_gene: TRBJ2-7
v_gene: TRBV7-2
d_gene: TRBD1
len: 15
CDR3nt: TGTGCCAGCAGCTATGGGACAGGGGGTAACTACGAGCAGTACTTC
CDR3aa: CASSYGTGGNYEQYF

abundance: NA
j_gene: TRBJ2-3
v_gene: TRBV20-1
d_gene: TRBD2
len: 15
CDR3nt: TGCAGTGCTAGCCCGACTAGCGGGGGCACAGATACGCAGTATTTT
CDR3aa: CSASPTSGGTDTQYF

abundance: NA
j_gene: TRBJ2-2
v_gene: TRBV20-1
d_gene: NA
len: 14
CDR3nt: TGCAGTGCGCCCTACGGCAGGGCGGACGGGGAGCTGTTTTTT
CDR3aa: CSAPYGRADGELFF

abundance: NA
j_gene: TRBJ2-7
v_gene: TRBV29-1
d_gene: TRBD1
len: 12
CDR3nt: TGCAGCGCGGGACAGGGTAGGGACGAGCAGTACTTC
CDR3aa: CSAGQGRDEQYF

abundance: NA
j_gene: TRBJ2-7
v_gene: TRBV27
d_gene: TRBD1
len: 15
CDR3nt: TGTGCCAGCAGTCAAACAGGGGCCGTATCCTACGAGCAGTACTTC
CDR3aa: CASSQTGAVSYEQYF

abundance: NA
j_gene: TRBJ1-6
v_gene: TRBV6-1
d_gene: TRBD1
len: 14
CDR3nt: TGTGCCAGCAGTTTGAGGGACAGTGGTTCACCCCTCCACTTT
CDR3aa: CASSLRDSGSPLHF

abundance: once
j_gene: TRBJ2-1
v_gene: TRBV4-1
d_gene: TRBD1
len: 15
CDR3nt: TGCGCCAGCAGCCCCAACTCGGGACAGGGGAATGAGCAGTTCTTC
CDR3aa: CASSPNSGQGNEQFF

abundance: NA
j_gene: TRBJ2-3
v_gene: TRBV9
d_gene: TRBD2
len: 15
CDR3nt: TGTGCCAGCAGCGCAGGGACTAGCGACACAGATACGCAGTATTTT
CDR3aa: CASSAGTSDTDTQYF

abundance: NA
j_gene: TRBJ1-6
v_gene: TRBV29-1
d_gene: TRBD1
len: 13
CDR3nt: TGCAGCGTCCGCAGGGGGACGGATTCACCCCTCCACTTT
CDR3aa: CSVRRGTDSPLHF

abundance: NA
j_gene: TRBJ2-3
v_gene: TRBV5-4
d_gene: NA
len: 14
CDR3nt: TGTGCCAGCCATAATAGGAGTTTCACAGATACGCAGTATTTT
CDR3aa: CASHNRSFTDTQYF